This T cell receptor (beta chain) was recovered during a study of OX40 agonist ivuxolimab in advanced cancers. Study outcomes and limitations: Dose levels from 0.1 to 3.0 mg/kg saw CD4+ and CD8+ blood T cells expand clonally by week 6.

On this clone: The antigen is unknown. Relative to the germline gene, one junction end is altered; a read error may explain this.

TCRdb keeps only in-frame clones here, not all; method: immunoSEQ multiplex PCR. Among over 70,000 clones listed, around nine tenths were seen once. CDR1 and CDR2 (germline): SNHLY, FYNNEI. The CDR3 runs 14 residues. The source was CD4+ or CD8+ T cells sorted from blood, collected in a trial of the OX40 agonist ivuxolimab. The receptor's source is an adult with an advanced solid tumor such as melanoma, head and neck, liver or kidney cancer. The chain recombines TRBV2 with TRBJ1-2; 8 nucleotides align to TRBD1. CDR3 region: CASRGVGTGGVSHF. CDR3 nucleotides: TGTGCCAGCAGGGGAGTTGGTACAGGGGGTGTTTCCCACTTC.